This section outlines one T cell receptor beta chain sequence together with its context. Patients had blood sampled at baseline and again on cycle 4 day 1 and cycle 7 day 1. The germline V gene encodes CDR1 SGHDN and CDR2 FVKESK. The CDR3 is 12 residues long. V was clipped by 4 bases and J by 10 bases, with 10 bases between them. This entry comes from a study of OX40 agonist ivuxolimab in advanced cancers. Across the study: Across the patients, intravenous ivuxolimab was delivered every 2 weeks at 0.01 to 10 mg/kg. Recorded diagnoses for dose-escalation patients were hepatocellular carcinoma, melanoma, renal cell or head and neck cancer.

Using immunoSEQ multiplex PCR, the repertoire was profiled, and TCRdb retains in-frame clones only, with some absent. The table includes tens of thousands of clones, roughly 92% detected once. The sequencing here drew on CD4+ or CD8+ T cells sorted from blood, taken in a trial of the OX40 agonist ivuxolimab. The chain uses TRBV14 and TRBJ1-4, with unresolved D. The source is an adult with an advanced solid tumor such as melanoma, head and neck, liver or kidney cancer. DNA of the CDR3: TGTGCCAGCAGCCGGTCTTTTGGAAAACTGTTTTTT. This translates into CASSRSFGKLFF.